The next 21 T cell receptor beta chains were all read from a single sample in a study of blood T cell repertoires in COVID-19. Profiled with immunoSEQ multiplex PCR; TCRdb holds only in-frame clones, not every one. The sample includes 300,000 to 350,000 clones, over 85% of them seen just once. Sample: peripheral blood. All receptors derive from a woman aged 55-70 years with COVID-19, enrolled during active disease.

The J gene is TRBJ1-5, the V gene TRBV7-2; 10 bases match TRBD1. The length of the CDR3 is 14 residues. Germline values: CDR1 SGHTA, CDR2 FQGNSA. The J segment lost 4 bases and the V segment lost 5 bases, leaving 2 bases of the junction unmatched. The CDR3 sequence: CASSQDRGNQPQHF. The DNA for the CDR3 is TGTGCCAGCAGCCAGGACAGGGGGAATCAGCCCCAGCATTTT.

This clone was counted a few times. V gene TRBV5-6 combines with J gene TRBJ1-1; tentatively, D is TRBD1 (5 bases). V shed 4 bases and J shed 11 bases, with 21 bases lying between them. Germline CDR1 is SGHDT and CDR2 is YYEEEE. The CDR3 sequence is 14 residues long. CDR3 sequence reads: CASSITGLTPAAFF. DNA of the CDR3: TGTGCCAGCAGCATTACAGGCTTGACCCCTGCGGCTTTCTTT.

The chain recombines TRBV2 with TRBJ1-5, with a possible D match to TRBD1 (5 bases). The CDR3 loop spans 14 amino acids. V shed 7 bases and J shed 10 bases, with 20 bases lying between them. Looked up from germline, CDR1 is SNHLY and CDR2 is FYNNEI. CDR3 sequence (DNA): TGTGCCAGCAACCTAGTTGGCAGGGAGGCACCCCAGCATTTT. This codes for CASNLVGREAPQHF.

This chain connects TRBV4-1 to TRBJ2-5, with 7 bases that match TRBD2. Trimming removed 1 base from V and 0 bases from J; junction bases left unmatched: 5. CDR1 is MGHRA and CDR2 is YSYEKL in the germline V gene. This CDR3 comprises 16 residues. For the CDR3, the DNA is TGCGCCAGCAGCCAAGGGCTAGCGGCGTACCAAGAGACCCAGTACTTC. The encoded protein is CASSQGLAAYQETQYF.

This clone was seen a few times. V is TRBV14 and J is TRBJ1-1; D not certain. The CDR3 contains 16 residues. Trimming shortened V by 5 bases and J by 4 bases, and 20 bases separated the two germline ends. Germline CDR1 reads SGHDN; CDR2 reads FVKESK. As DNA, the CDR3 is TGTGCCAGCAGCTCCTTCAGAGGGCCTCCGGGCACTGAAGCTTTCTTT. Its protein product is CASSSFRGPPGTEAFF.

The chain links TRBV4-1 to TRBJ2-5; 9 bases are shared with TRBD1. CDR1 is MGHRA, CDR2 YSYEKL, per germline. The CDR3 has 15 residues. V was clipped by 4 bases and J by 4 bases; unmatched bases: 7. CDR3 in amino acids: CASSLPGQGSETQYF. For the CDR3, the DNA is TGCGCCAGCAGCCTTCCGGGACAGGGATCAGAGACCCAGTACTTC.

The V gene is TRBV6-5, the J gene TRBJ1-1, with a weak D call TRBD1 (6 bases). V was clipped by 4 bases and J by 5 bases, with 17 bases between them. The CDR3 contains 15 residues. CDR1 and CDR2 (germline): MNHEY, SVGAGI. The CDR3 sequence is CASSFAGGLGTEAFF. In nucleotides, the CDR3 is TGTGCCAGCAGTTTCGCGGGGGGCCTTGGGACTGAAGCTTTCTTT.

The chain uses TRBV7-9 and TRBJ1-1, with TRBD1 matching over 7 bases. The CDR3 has 16 residues. Germline-derived CDR1 and CDR2 are SEHNR and FQNEAQ (reference sequence). V shed 4 bases and J 4 bases; nucleotides not matched to a gene: 12. The DNA for the CDR3 is TGTGCCAGCAGCTCGACAATCCCCAGGGGGGTCACTGAAGCTTTCTTT. This encodes CASSSTIPRGVTEAFF. The whole variable domain, remainder taken from reference TRBV7-9 and TRBJ1-1, is DTGVSQNPRHKITKRGQNVTFRCDPISEHNRLYWYRQTLGQGPEFLTYFQNEAQLEKSRLLSDRFSAERPKGSFSTLEIQRTEQGDSAMYLCASSSTIPRGVTEAFFGQGTRLTVV.

The chain has TRBV9 and TRBJ2-1, with D maybe TRBD2 (6 bases). The V and J ends lost 0 bases and 4 bases respectively, with 8 bases between them. The CDR3 consists of 14 residues. Germline loops: CDR1 SGDLS, CDR2 YYNGEE. In DNA form, the CDR3 reads TGTGCCAGCAGCGTAGCGGGGGATTACAATGAGCAGTTCTTC. Its protein is CASSVAGDYNEQFF.

This chain connects TRBV7-9 to TRBJ1-6, with 10 bases matching TRBD1. V trimming: 0 bases; J trimming: 6 bases; junction bases outside the gene matches: 2. There are 16 residues in the CDR3. Germline CDR1 SEHNR, CDR2 FQNEAQ (reference sequence). Written as DNA, the CDR3 is TGTGCCAGCAGCTTAGCTCGGACAGGGGGTAATTCACCCCTCCACTTT. The encoded protein is CASSLARTGGNSPLHF.

This chain joins TRBV5-6 and TRBJ1-1; TRBD1 is a possible D gene (6 bases). There are 17 residues in the CDR3. Looked up from germline, CDR1 is SGHDT and CDR2 is YYEEEE. V was trimmed by 7 bases and J by 8 bases, leaving 30 bases between them. CDR3 in amino acids: CASWRGGRDPPLSEAFF. CDR3 DNA: TGTGCCAGCTGGAGGGGGGGCCGTGATCCCCCGCTTTCAGAAGCTTTCTTT.

The chain employs TRBV12-3 or TRBV12-4 and TRBJ1-2, with D maybe TRBD1 (5 bases). The CDR3 has 11 amino acids. With 11 bases removed from V and 4 bases from J, the gap between germline ends came to 11 bases. Here the CDR3 reads CAAGYGYGYTF. CDR3 DNA sequence: TGTGCCGCAGGGTACGGCTATGGCTACACCTTC.

The rearrangement joins TRBV5-7 to TRBJ2-7; 9 bases fit TRBD2. TRBV5-7 has ORF status, its function being uncertain. The CDR3 runs to 16 residues. V lost 0 bases to trimming and J lost 2 bases; unmatched junction nucleotides: 6. CDR3 DNA: TGTGCCAGCAGCTTGGGACTAGCGGCGAACCCCTACGAGCAGTACTTC. Translated, it gives CASSLGLAANPYEQYF.

The V call is TRBV12-3 or TRBV12-4, the J call TRBJ2-7; D is possibly TRBD1 (5 bases). The CDR3 contains 13 residues. V was clipped by 3 bases and J by 1 base, with 7 bases between them. CDR3 bases: TGTGCCAGCAGTTTCACAGGTTCCTACGAGCAGTACTTC. Translated: CASSFTGSYEQYF.

The V and J genes are TRBV24-1 and TRBJ2-1, with 11 bases lining up with TRBD2. Germline V gives CDR1 KGHDR, CDR2 SFDVKD. CDR3 length: 16 amino acids. The V segment lost 4 bases and the J segment 6 bases; nucleotides outside the gene matches: 7. The CDR3 is CATSESTSGAFNEQFF. CDR3 sequence (DNA): TGTGCCACCAGTGAATCGACTAGCGGGGCTTTCAATGAGCAGTTCTTC.

The chain links TRBV7-3 to TRBJ2-7; 12 bases align to TRBD1. This CDR3 has 16 residues. Germline V gene lookup returns CDR1 SGHTA and CDR2 FQGTGA. V shed 4 bases, J shed 5 bases, and the junction held 9 bases outside the gene matches. CDR3 coding DNA: TGTGCCAGCAGCTCGGGACAGGGGGCCGGTTTGAACGAGCAGTACTTC. It is translated as CASSSGQGAGLNEQYF.

The V gene is TRBV7-2, the J gene TRBJ2-2; 10 nucleotides align to TRBD1. CDR1 is SGHTA, CDR2 FQGNSA, per germline. The CDR3 has 16 residues. V shed 0 bases, J shed 7 bases, and the junction held 5 bases outside the gene matches. Here the CDR3 reads CASSLAGGTGVGELFF. The CDR3 DNA follows: TGTGCCAGCAGCTTAGCCGGTGGGACAGGGGTCGGGGAGCTGTTTTTT.

The gene calls are TRBV3-1 (or the pseudogene TRBV3-2) and TRBJ1-2, with TRBD1 matching 10 bases. V trimming: 4 bases; J trimming: 7 bases; junction bases outside the gene matches: 3. The CDR3 runs 13 residues. Germline CDR1 is LGHDT and CDR2 is YNNKEL (reference sequence). The CDR3 region has the DNA TGTGCCAGCAGCCCCCGGGACAGGGGTGGCTACACCTTC. The encoded protein is CASSPRDRGGYTF.

The chain has TRBV5-6 and TRBJ2-1; D is perhaps TRBD1 (5 bases). V lost 1 base, J lost 7 bases, and 12 bases lay in between. The CDR3 runs to 14 residues. Looked up from germline, CDR1 is SGHDT and CDR2 is YYEEEE. This CDR3 is CASSLLGVGNEQFF. Here the CDR3 DNA reads TGTGCCAGCAGCTTGCTAGGGGTCGGGAATGAGCAGTTCTTC.

The V gene is TRBV5-1, the J gene TRBJ2-7; D remains ambiguous. The germline CDR1 and CDR2 sequences are SGHRS and YFSETQ. Between the trimmed V and J ends, which lost 0 bases and 0 bases, there was a span of 7 bases. The CDR3 is made up of 14 amino acids. The CDR3 loop is CASSLVTVSYEQYF. CDR3 sequence (DNA): TGCGCCAGCAGCTTGGTAACGGTCTCCTACGAGCAGTACTTC.

The chain is built from TRBV9 and TRBJ2-5, with a possible D match to TRBD2 (6 bases). The length of the CDR3 is 13 residues. Germline V gives CDR1 SGDLS, CDR2 YYNGEE. Trimming pared 0 bases from V and 3 bases from J, leaving 6 bases between. This CDR3 is CASSVGGEETQYF. In nucleotides, the CDR3 is TGTGCCAGCAGCGTAGGGGGGGAAGAGACCCAGTACTTC.